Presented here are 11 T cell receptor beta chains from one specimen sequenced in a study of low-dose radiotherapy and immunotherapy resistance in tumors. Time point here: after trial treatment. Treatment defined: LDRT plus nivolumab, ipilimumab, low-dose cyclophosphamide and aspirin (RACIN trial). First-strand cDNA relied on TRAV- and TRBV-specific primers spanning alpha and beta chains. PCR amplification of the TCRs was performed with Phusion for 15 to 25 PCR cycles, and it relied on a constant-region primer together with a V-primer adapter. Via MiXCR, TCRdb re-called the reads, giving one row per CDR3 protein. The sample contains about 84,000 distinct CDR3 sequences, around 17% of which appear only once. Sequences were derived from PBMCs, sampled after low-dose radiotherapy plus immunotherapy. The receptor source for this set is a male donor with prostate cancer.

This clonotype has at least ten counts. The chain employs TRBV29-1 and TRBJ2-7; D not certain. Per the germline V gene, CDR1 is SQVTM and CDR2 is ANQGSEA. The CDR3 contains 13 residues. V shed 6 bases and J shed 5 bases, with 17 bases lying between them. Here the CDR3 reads CSVSRLGSHEQYF. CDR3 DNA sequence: TGCAGCGTCTCCCGCTTGGGCTCTCACGAGCAGTACTTC.

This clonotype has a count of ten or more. The CDR3 nucleotides are TGTGCCAGCAGTCGACAGCAATCCTCTGGAAACACCATATATTTT. Translation: CASSRQQSSGNTIYF. The rearrangement links TRBV12-3 or TRBV12-4 to TRBJ1-3, with D perhaps matching TRBD1 (5 bases). This CDR3 contains 15 residues. V lost 5 bases, J lost 0 bases, and 11 bases lay in between.

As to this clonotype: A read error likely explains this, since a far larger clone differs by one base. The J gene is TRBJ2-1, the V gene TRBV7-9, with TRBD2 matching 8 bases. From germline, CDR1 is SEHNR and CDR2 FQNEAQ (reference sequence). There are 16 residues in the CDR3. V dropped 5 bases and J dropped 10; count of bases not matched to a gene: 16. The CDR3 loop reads CASSISGGGTSYEQFF. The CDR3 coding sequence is TGTGCCAGCAGCATAAGTGGCGGGGGGACCTCCTACGAGCAGTTCTTC. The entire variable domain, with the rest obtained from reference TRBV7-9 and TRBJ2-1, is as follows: DTGVSQNPRHKITKRGQNVTFRCDPISEHNRLYWYRQTLGQGPEFLTYFQNEAQLEKSRLLSDRFSAERPKGSFSTLEIQRTEQGDSAMYLCASSISGGGTSYEQFFGPGTRLTVL.

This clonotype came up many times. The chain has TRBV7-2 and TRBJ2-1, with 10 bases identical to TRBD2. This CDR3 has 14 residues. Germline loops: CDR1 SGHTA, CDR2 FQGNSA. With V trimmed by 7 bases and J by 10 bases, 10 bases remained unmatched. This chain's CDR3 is CASIRTSGVGEQFF. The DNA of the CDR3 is TGTGCCAGCATCCGGACTAGCGGAGTGGGGGAGCAGTTCTTC. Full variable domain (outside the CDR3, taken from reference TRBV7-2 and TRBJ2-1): GAGVSQSPSNKVTEKGKDVELRCDPISGHTALYWYRQSLGQGLEFLIYFQGNSAPDKSGLPSDRFSAERTGGSVSTLTIQRTQQEDSAVYLCASIRTSGVGEQFFGPGTRLTVL.

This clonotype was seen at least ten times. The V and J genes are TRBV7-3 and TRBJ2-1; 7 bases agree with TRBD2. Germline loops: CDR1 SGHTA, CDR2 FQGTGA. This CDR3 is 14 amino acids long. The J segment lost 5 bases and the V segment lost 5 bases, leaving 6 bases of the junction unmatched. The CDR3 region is CASSPGRFDNEQFF. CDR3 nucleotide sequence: TGTGCCAGCAGCCCCGGGAGGTTTGACAATGAGCAGTTCTTC.

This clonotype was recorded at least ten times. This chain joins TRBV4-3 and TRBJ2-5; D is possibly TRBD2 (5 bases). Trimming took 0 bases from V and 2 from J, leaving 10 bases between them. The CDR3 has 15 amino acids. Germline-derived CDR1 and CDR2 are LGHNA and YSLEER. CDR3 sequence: CASSQEGRTQETQYF. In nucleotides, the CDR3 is TGCGCCAGCAGCCAAGAAGGAAGGACTCAAGAGACCCAGTACTTC.

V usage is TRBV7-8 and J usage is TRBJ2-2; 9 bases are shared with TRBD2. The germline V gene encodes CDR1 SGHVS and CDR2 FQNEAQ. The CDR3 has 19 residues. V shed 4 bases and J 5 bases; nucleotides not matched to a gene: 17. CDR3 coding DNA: TGTGCCAGCAGCTCGACCGGGACTAGCCGACTCGATAAGACCGGGGAGCTGTTTTTT. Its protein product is CASSSTGTSRLDKTGELFF.

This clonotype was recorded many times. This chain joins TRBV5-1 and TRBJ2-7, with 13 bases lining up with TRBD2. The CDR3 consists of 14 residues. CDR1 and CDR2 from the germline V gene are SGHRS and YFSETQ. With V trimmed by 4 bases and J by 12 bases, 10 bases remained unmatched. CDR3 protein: CASSQGLAGPRTYF. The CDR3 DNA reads TGCGCCAGCAGCCAGGGACTAGCGGGACCCAGAACGTACTTC.

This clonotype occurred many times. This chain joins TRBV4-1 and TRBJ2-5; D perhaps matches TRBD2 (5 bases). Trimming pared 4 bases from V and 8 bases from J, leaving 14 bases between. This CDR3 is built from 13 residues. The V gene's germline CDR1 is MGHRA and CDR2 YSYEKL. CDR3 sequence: CASSRGLGETQYF. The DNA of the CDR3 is TGCGCCAGCAGCCGCGGACTCGGCGAAACCCAGTACTTC.

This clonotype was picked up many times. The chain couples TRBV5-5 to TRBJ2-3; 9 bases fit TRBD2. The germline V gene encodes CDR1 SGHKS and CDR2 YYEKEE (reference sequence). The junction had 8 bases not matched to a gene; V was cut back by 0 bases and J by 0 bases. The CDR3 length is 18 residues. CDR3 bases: TGTGCCAGCAGCTTGGCCGCTAGCGGGGTCGTCAGCACAGATACGCAGTATTTT. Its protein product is CASSLAASGVVSTDTQYF.

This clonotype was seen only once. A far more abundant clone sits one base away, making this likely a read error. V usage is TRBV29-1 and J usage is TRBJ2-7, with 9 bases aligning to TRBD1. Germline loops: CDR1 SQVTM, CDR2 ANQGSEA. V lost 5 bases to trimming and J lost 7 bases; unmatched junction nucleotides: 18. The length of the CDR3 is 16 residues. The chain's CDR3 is CSVSPPPGQGMNEQYF. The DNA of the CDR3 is TGCAGCGTTTCTCCACCTCCGGGACAGGGAATGAATGAGCAGTACTTC.